This T cell receptor (beta chain) was obtained from a study of blood T cell repertoires in COVID-19. The table came from immunoSEQ multiplex PCR; TCRdb's copy has only in-frame clones and leaves some out. The sample lists 300,000 or so clones, about 90% occurring once. The V and J ends lost 1 base and 2 bases respectively, with 9 bases between them. The germline gives CDR1 SGHTA, CDR2 FQGNSA. The CDR3 has 15 residues. The chain recombines TRBV7-2 with TRBJ2-1; no clear D. The clonotype was recovered from a woman in her twenties or thirties who had recovered from COVID-19. Sequencing was done on a sample of PBMCs or T cells enriched from blood (not recorded which). Here the CDR3 reads CASSLDLTAYNEQFF. The CDR3 nucleotides are TGTGCCAGCAGCTTAGACCTCACTGCCTACAATGAGCAGTTCTTC.